This T cell receptor (beta chain) was sequenced in a study of PD-1 blockade in classical Hodgkin lymphoma. Generated by immunoSEQ multiplex PCR, the TCRdb table keeps only in-frame clones and is missing some. Among more than 25,000 clones listed, more than 80% were seen once. Time point meaning: cycle 4 day 1 (C4D1), after 6 weeks of nivolumab. With no exception, relapse followed autologous stem cell transplantation in all patients, and brentuximab vedotin exposure varied. Magnetic negative selection served to purify CD4+ T cells out of PBMCs that had been thawed. This CDR3 region has 14 residues. With 0 bases removed from V and 2 bases from J, the gap between germline ends came to 6 bases. CDR1 is SEHNR and CDR2 is FQNEAQ in the germline V gene (reference sequence).

This receptor was obtained from a human donor with classical Hodgkin lymphoma. The chain has TRBV7-9 and TRBJ2-3; no definite D call. Source: CD4+ T cells from blood, taken before the fourth cycle of nivolumab. The CDR3, as DNA: TGTGCCAGCAGCTTAGCGGGATTCACAGATACGCAGTATTTT. Amino acids: CASSLAGFTDTQYF.